What follows is one T cell receptor (beta chain) and its context. No antigen is known for it. Germline V gene lookup returns CDR1 SEHNR and CDR2 FQNEAQ (reference sequence). V dropped 1 base and J dropped 9 bases, with 7 bases sitting between them. This CDR3 comprises 12 residues. This record comes from a study of cytomegalovirus exposure and HLA in healthy donors. About the study: The approximately 120 validation repertoires, a later analysis reported, used the same platform as the roughly 710 first-cohort repertoires. Findings of the study overall: Many donors carried some public TCRs, although rarity characterized most TCR sequences.

Some clones are missing from TCRdb's copy, which holds only in-frame ones; the method was immunoSEQ multiplex PCR. The table has tens of thousands of clones, 80% to 90% seen once; the top ten hold around 1.2%. The sequenced sample consisted of PBMCs. This chain joins TRBV7-9 and TRBJ1-5; D ambiguous. The receptor comes from a woman in her late teens or twenties in good health and CMV-seronegative. CDR3 DNA: TGTGCCAGCAGCTTAGAACAGCCGCCCCAGCATTTT. Amino acid sequence: CASSLEQPPQHF.